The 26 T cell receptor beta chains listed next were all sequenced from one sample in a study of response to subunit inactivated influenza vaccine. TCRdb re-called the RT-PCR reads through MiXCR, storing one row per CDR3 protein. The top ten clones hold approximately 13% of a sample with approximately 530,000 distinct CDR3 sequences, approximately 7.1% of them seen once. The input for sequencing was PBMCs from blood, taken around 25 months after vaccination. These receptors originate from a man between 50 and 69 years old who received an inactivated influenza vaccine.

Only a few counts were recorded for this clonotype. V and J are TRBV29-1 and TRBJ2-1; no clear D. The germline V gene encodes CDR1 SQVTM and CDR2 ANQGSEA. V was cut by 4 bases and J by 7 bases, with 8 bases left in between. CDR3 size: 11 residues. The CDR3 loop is CSVVSPNEQFF. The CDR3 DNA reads TGCAGCGTTGTCAGCCCTAATGAGCAGTTCTTC.

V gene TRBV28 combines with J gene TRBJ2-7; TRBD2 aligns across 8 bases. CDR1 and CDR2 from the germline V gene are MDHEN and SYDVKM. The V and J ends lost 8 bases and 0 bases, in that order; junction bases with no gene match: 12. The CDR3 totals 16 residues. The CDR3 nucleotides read TGTGCCAGCGGTGGCGCGGGAGGAGTGATCTCCTACGAGCAGTACTTC. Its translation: CASGGAGGVISYEQYF.

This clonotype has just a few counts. The CDR3 here is CASSQPGTGNYGYTF. CDR3 nucleotides: TGTGCCAGCAGCCAACCCGGGACAGGGAACTATGGCTACACCTTC. V gene TRBV3-1 combines with J gene TRBJ1-2, with 9 bases fitting TRBD1. This CDR3 is 15 amino acids long. CDR1 is LGHDT and CDR2 is YNNKEL in the germline V gene (reference sequence). V gave up 2 bases and J gave up 2 bases; unmatched junction bases: 3.

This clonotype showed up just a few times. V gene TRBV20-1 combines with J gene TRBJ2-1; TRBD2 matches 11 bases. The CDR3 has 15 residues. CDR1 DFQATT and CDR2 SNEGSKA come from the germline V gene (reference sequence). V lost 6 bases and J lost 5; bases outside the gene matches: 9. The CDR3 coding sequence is TGCAGTGCCCACCCCGGGACTAGCGGAAACAATGAGCAGTTCTTC. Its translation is CSAHPGTSGNNEQFF.

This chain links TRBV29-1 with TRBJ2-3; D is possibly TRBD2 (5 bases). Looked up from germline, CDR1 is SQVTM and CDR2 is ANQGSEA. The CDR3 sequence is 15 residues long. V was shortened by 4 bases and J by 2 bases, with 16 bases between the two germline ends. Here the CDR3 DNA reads TGCAGCGTTGGGGCCGGGATTCCCTACACAGATACGCAGTATTTT. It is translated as CSVGAGIPYTDTQYF.

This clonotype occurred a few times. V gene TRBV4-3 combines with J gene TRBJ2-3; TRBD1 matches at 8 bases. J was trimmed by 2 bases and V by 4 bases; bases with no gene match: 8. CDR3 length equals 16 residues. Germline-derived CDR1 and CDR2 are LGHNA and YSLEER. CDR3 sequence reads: CASSLTRTGPTDTQYF. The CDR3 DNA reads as TGCGCCAGCAGCCTAACCCGGACAGGGCCCACAGATACGCAGTATTTT.

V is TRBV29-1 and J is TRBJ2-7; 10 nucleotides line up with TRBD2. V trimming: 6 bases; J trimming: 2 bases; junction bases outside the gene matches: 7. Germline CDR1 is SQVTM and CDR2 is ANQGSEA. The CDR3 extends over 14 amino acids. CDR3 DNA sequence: TGCAGCGTCCGTAGCGGGAGGCCACCCTACGAGCAGTACTTC. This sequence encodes CSVRSGRPPYEQYF.

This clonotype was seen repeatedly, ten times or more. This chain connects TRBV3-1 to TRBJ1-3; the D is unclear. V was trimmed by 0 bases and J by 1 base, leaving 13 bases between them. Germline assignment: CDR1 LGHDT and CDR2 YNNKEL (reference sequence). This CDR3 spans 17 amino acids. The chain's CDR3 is CASSQDRRGLSGNTIYF. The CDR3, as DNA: TGTGCCAGCAGCCAAGATCGGCGGGGATTATCTGGAAACACCATATATTTT.

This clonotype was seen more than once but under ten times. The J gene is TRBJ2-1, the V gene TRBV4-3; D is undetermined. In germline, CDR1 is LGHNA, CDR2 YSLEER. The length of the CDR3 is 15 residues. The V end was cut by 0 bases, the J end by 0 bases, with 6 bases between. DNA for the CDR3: TGCGCCAGCAGCCAAGATCACTACTCCTACAATGAGCAGTTCTTC. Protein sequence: CASSQDHYSYNEQFF.

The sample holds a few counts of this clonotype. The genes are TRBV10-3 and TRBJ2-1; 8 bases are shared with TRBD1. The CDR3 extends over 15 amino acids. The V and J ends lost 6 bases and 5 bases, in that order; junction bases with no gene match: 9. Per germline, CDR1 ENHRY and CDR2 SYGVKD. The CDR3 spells CAISHPGQANNEQFF. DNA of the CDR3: TGTGCCATCAGCCACCCGGGACAGGCAAACAATGAGCAGTTCTTC.

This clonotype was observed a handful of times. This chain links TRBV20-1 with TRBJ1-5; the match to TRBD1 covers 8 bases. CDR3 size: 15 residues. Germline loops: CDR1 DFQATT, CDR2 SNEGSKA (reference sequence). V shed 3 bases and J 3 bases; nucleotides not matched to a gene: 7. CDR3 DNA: TGCAGTGCTAGCTTATACAGGGGGAACAATCAGCCCCAGCATTTT. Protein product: CSASLYRGNNQPQHF.

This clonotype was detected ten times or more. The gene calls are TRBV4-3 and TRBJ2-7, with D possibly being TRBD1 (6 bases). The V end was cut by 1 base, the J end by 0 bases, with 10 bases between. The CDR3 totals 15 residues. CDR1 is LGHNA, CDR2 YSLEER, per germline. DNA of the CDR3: TGCGCCAGCAGCCAAGGTACAGGGAGCTCCTACGAGCAGTACTTC. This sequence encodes CASSQGTGSSYEQYF.

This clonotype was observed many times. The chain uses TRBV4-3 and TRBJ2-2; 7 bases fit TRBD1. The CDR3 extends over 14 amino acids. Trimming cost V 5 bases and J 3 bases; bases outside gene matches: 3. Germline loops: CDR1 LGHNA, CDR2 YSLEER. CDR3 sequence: CASSDRVYTGELFF. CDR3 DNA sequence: TGCGCCAGCAGCGACAGGGTGTACACCGGGGAGCTGTTTTTT.

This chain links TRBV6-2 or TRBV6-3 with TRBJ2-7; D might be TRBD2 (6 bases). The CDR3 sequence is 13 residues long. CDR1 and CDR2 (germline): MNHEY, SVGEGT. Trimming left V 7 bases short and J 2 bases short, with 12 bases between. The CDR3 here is CASTAPGAYEQYF. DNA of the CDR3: TGTGCCAGCACTGCCCCGGGAGCCTACGAGCAGTACTTC.

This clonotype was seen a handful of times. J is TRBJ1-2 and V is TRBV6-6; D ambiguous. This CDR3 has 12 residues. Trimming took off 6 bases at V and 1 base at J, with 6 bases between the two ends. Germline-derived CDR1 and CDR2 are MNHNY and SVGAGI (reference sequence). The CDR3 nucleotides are TGTGCCAGCAGCCCTGTTAACTATGGCTACACCTTC. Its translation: CASSPVNYGYTF.

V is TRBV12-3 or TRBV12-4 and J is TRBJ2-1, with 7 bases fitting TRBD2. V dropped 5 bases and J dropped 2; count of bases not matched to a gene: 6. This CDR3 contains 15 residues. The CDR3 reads CASSPKSGAYNEQFF. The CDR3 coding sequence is TGTGCCAGCAGTCCTAAGAGCGGGGCCTACAATGAGCAGTTCTTC.

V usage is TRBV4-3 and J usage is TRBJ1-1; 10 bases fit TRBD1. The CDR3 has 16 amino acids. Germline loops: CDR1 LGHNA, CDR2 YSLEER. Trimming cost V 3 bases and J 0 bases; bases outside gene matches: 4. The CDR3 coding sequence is TGCGCCAGCAGCCAGGACAGGGGGGGTTTGAACACTGAAGCTTTCTTT. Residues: CASSQDRGGLNTEAFF.

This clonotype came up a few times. CDR3 sequence: CASSLQGALAKNIQYF. CDR3 in DNA: TGTGCCAGCAGTCTGCAGGGGGCCCTAGCCAAAAACATTCAGTACTTC. V and J are TRBV7-8 and TRBJ2-4; the match to TRBD1 covers 8 bases. CDR1 SGHVS and CDR2 FQNEAQ come from the germline V gene. The CDR3 consists of 16 residues. V dropped 6 bases and J dropped 0; count of bases not matched to a gene: 7.

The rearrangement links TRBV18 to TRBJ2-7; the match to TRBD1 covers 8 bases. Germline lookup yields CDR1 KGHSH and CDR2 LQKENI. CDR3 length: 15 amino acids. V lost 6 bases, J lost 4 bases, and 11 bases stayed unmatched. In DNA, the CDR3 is TGTGCCAGCTCGCCGAAGACAGGGGCGCTTTACGAGCAGTACTTC. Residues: CASSPKTGALYEQYF.

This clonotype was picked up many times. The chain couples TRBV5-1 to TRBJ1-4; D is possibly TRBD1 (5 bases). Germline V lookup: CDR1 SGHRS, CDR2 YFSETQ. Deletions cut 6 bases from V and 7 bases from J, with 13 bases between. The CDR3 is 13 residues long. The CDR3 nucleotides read TGCGCCAGCAAAAACGGGGCGGCTGAAAAACTGTTTTTT. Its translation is CASKNGAAEKLFF.

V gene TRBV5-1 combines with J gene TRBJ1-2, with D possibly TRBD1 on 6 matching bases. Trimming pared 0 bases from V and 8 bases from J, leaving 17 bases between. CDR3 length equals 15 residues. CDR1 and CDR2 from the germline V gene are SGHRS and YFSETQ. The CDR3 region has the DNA TGCGCCAGCAGCTTGGCCACGGGACAATCGCTGGGCTACACCTTC. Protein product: CASSLATGQSLGYTF.

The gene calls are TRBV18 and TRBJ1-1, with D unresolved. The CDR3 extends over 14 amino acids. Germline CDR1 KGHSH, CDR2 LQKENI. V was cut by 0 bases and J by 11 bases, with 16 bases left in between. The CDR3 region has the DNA TGTGCCAGCTCACCACCATCCTTATCCGGGGTGGCTTTCTTT. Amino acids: CASSPPSLSGVAFF.

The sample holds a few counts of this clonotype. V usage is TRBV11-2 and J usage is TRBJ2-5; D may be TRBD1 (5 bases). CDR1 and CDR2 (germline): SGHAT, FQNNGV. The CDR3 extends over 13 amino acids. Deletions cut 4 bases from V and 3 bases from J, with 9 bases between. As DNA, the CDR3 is TGTGCCAGCAGCTGGTTCAGGGAAGAGACCCAGTACTTC. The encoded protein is CASSWFREETQYF.

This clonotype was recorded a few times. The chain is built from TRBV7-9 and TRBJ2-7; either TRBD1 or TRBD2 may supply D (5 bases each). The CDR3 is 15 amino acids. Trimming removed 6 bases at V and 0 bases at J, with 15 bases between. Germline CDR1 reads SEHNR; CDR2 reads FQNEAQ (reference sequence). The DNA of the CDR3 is TGTGCCAGCAGTACCGGGACGGGAAGCTCCTACGAGCAGTACTTC. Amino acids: CASSTGTGSSYEQYF.

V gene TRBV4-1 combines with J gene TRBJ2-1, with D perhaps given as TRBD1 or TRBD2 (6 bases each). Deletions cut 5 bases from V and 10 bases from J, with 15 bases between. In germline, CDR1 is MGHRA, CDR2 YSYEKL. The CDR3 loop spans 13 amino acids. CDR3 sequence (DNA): TGCGCCAGCAGCGCGACCCCCGGGGGCGAGCAGTTCTTC. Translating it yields CASSATPGGEQFF.

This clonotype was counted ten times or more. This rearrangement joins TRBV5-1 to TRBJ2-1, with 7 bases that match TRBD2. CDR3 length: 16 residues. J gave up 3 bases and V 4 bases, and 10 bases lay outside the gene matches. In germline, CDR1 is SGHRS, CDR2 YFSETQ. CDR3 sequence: CASSPIKSGVYNEQFF. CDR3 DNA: TGCGCCAGCAGCCCGATAAAGAGCGGGGTCTACAATGAGCAGTTCTTC.